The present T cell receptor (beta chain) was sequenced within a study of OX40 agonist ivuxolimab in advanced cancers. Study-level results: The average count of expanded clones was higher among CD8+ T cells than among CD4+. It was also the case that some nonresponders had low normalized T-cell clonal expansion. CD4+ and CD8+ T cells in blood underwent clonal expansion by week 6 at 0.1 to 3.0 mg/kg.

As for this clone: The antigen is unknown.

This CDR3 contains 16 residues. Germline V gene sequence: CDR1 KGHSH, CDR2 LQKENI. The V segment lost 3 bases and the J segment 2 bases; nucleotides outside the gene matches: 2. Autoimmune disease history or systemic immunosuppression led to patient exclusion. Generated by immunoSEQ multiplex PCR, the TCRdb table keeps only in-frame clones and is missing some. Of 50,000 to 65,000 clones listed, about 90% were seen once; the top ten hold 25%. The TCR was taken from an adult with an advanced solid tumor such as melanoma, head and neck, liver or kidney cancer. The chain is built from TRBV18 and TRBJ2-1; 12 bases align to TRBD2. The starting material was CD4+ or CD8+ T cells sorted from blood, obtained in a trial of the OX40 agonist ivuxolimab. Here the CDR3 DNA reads TGTGCCAGCTCACCTCTAGCGGGAGGGCCCTACAATGAGCAGTTCTTC. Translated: CASSPLAGGPYNEQFF.